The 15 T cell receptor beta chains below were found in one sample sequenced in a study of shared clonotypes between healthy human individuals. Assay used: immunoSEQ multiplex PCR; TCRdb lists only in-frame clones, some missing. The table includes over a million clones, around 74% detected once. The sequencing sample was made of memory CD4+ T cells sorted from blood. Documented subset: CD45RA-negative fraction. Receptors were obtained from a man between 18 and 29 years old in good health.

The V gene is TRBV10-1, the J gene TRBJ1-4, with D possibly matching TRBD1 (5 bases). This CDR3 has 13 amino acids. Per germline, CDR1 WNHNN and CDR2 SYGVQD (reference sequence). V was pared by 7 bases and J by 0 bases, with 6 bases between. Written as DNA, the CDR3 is TGCGCCAGCAAACAGGCAACTAATGAAAAACTGTTTTTT. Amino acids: CASKQATNEKLFF.

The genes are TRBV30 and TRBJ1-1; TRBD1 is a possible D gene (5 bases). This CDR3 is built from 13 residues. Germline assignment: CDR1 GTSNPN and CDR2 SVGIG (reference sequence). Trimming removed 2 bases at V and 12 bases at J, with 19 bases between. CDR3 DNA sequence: TGTGCCTGGAGTAGTGGGGCCCCCTTACCGACTTTCTTT. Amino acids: CAWSSGAPLPTFF.

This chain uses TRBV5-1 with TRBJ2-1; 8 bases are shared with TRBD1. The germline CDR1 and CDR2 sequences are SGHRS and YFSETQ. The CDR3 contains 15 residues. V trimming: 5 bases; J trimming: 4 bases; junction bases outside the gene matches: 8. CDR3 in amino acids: CASRPDRVSYNEQFF. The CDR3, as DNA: TGCGCCAGCAGACCGGACAGGGTTTCTTACAATGAGCAGTTCTTC.

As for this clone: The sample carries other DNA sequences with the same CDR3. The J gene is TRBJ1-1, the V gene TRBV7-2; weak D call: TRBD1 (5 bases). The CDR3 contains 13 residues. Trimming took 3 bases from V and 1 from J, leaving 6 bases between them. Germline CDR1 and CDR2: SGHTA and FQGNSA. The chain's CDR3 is CASSFTGNTEAFF. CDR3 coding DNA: TGTGCCAGCAGCTTTACAGGGAACACTGAAGCTTTCTTT.

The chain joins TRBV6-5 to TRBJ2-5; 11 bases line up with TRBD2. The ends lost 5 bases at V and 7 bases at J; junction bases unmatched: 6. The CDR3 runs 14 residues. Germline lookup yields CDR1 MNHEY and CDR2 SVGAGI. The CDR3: CASSRSGGVVTQYF. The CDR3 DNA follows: TGTGCCAGCAGTCGTAGCGGGGGGGTTGTGACCCAGTACTTC.

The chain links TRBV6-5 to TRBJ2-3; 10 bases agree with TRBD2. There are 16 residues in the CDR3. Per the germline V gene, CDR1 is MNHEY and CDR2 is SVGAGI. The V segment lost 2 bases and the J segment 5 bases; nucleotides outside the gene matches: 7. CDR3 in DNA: TGTGCCAGCAGTTACGGGAGCGGGAGGGGTCTAGATACGCAGTATTTT. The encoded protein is CASSYGSGRGLDTQYF.

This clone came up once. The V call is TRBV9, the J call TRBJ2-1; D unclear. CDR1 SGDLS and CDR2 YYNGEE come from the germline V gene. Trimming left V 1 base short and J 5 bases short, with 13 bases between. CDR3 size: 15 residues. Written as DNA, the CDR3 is TGTGCCAGCAGCGTAATGGCGTTGGGTAACAATGAGCAGTTCTTC. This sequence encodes CASSVMALGNNEQFF.

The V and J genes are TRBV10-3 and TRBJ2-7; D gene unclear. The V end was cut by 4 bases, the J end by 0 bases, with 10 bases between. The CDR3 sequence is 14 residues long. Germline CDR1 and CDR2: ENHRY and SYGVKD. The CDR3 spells CAISAGRSSYEQYF. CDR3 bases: TGTGCCATCAGTGCTGGCAGGAGCTCCTACGAGCAGTACTTC.

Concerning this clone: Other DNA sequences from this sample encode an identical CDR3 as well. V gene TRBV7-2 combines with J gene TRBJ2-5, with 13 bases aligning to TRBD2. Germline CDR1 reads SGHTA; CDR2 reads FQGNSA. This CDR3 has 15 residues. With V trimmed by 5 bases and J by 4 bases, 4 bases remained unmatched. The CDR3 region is CASSPGLAGVETQYF. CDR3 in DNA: TGTGCCAGCAGCCCTGGACTAGCGGGAGTAGAGACCCAGTACTTC.

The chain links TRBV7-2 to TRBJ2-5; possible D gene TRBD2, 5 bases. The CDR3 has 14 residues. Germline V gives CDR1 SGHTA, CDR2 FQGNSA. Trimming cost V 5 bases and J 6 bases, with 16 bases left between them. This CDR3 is CASSPVGVRKTQYF. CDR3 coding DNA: TGTGCCAGCAGCCCAGTCGGGGTTCGGAAGACCCAGTACTTC.

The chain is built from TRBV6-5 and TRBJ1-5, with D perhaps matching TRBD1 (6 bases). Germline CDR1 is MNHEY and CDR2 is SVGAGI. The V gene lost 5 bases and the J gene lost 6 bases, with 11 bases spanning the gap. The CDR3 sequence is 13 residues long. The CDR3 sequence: CASSRQVFQPQHF. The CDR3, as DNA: TGTGCCAGCAGTCGACAGGTTTTTCAGCCCCAGCATTTT.

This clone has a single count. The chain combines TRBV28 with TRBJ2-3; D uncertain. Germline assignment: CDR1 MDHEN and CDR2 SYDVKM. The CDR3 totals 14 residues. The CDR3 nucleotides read TGTGCTAGTTCCGCAGGAATCGGCACAGATACGCAGTATTTT. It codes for CASSAGIGTDTQYF.

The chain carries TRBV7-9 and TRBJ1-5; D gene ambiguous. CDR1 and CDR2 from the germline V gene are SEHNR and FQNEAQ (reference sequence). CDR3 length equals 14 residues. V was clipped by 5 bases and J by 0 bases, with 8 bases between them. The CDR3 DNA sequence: TGTGCCAGCAGCACTGACAATAGCAATCAGCCCCAGCATTTT. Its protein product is CASSTDNSNQPQHF.

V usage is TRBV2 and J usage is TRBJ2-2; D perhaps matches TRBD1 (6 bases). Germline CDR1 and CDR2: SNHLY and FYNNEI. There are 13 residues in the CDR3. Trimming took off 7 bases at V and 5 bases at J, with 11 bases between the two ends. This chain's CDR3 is CASTYTGTGELFF. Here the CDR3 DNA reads TGTGCCAGCACTTATACAGGGACCGGGGAGCTGTTTTTT.

The CDR3 sequence: CASTQASFNYGYTF. As DNA, the CDR3 is TGTGCCAGCACTCAGGCCAGTTTTAACTATGGCTACACCTTC. The V gene is TRBV28, the J gene TRBJ1-2; D is undetermined. The CDR3 has 14 residues. Trimming took off 7 bases at V and 1 base at J, with 13 bases between the two ends. CDR1 is MDHEN, CDR2 SYDVKM, per germline.